Following are 15 T cell receptor beta chains from one sample sequenced in a study of T cell responses to AZD1222 COVID-19 vaccine. Here immunoSEQ multiplex PCR was the method, and the copy in TCRdb shows in-frame clones only, minus some. The sample lists approximately 100,000 clones; around 94% were seen once. This sample comprised peripheral blood, obtained on day 0 of AZD1222 vaccination. The receptors shown here come from an adult in good health.

With respect to this clone: The sample carries other DNA sequences with the same CDR3. The chain recombines TRBV19 with TRBJ2-2; D is possibly TRBD1 (6 bases). Germline values: CDR1 LNHDA, CDR2 SQIVND (reference sequence). This CDR3 is built from 14 residues. The V end lost 6 bases, the J end lost 0 bases, and 8 bases lay between the germline ends. This chain's CDR3 is CASRRQANTGELFF. As DNA, the CDR3 is TGTGCCAGTAGGCGACAGGCGAACACCGGGGAGCTGTTTTTT.

This clone has only a few counts. The J gene is TRBJ2-2, the V gene TRBV6-2 or TRBV6-3, with 7 bases that match TRBD1. J gave up 3 bases and V 6 bases, and 4 bases lay outside the gene matches. The CDR3 consists of 14 residues. From germline, CDR1 is MNHEY and CDR2 SVGEGT. CDR3 coding DNA: TGTGCCAGCAGCCCAGGACAGGACACCGGGGAGCTGTTTTTT. Amino acids: CASSPGQDTGELFF.

The rearrangement uses TRBV6-5 and TRBJ2-5; 7 nucleotides agree with TRBD1. This CDR3 comprises 13 residues. The germline V gene has CDR1 MNHEY and CDR2 SVGAGI. V dropped 7 bases and J dropped 1; count of bases not matched to a gene: 3. The CDR3 coding sequence is TGTGCCAGCACCAGACAGGGCCAAGAGACCCAGTACTTC. Protein: CASTRQGQETQYF.

The CDR3 nucleotides read TGTGCCAGCAGTGGTGCGGGAGACACCGGGGAGCTGTTTTTT. This codes for CASSGAGDTGELFF. The chain links TRBV25-1 to TRBJ2-2; 7 bases line up with TRBD2. The CDR3 contains 14 residues. The germline V gene has CDR1 MGHDK and CDR2 SYGVNS. Trimming removed 4 bases from V and 3 bases from J; junction bases left unmatched: 2. The complete variable domain, with remaining parts taken from reference TRBV25-1 and TRBJ2-2, reads EADIYQTPRYLVIGTGKKITLECSQTMGHDKMYWYQQDPGMELHLIHYSYGVNSTEKGDLSSESTVSRIRTEHFPLTLESARPSHTSQYLCASSGAGDTGELFFGEGSRLTVL.

V is TRBV6-6 and J is TRBJ1-4, with TRBD1 as a possible D gene (5 bases). Germline CDR1 is MNHNY and CDR2 is SVGAGI (reference sequence). CDR3 length equals 10 residues. Trimming removed 10 bases at V and 8 bases at J, with 8 bases between. The CDR3 sequence is CATWGEKLFF. DNA of the CDR3: TGTGCCACCTGGGGGGAAAAACTGTTTTTT.

This clone was observed a single time. V and J are TRBV20-1 and TRBJ2-1; 7 nucleotides match TRBD2. Losses at the gene ends were 3 bases for V and 5 bases for J; bases not matched to a gene: 10. Germline V gene lookup returns CDR1 DFQATT and CDR2 SNEGSKA (reference sequence). CDR3 length: 15 amino acids. This CDR3 reads CSASKPTSRDNEQFF. DNA of the CDR3: TGCAGTGCTAGTAAACCGACTAGCCGTGACAATGAGCAGTTCTTC.

The V gene is TRBV6-2 or TRBV6-3, the J gene TRBJ1-1; D is unclear. The CDR3 loop spans 12 amino acids. The germline gives CDR1 MNHEY, CDR2 SVGEGT. Trimming pared 0 bases from V and 1 base from J, leaving 0 bases between. The CDR3 is CASSYSNTEAFF. CDR3 DNA: TGTGCCAGCAGTTACTCGAACACTGAAGCTTTCTTT.

This clone was counted a single time. V and J are TRBV6-5 and TRBJ2-1; 8 bases align to TRBD2. The CDR3 sequence is 14 residues long. Germline V CDR1 and CDR2: MNHEY, SVGAGI. The V gene end was trimmed by 6 bases and the J gene end by 5 bases; junction bases not matched to a gene: 6. The CDR3 DNA reads as TGTGCCAGCAGACGAGCGGGGGACCACAATGAGCAGTTCTTC. This gives the protein CASRRAGDHNEQFF.

J is TRBJ1-6 and V is TRBV6-5, with 9 nucleotides matching TRBD1. CDR1 is MNHEY and CDR2 is SVGAGI in the germline V gene. The CDR3 contains 14 residues. V shed 7 bases, J shed 8 bases, and the junction held 6 bases outside the gene matches. The CDR3 DNA sequence: TGTGCCAGCAACCGCCGGGACAGGGATTCACCCCTCCACTTT. Its translation is CASNRRDRDSPLHF.

This chain connects TRBV4-1 to TRBJ1-2, with a weak D call TRBD1 (5 bases). CDR1 is MGHRA, CDR2 YSYEKL, per germline. Deletions cut 4 bases from V and 3 bases from J, with 15 bases between. CDR3 size: 15 residues. DNA for the CDR3: TGCGCCAGCAGCCTTAAGATAGGACAACACTATGGCTACACCTTC. Residues: CASSLKIGQHYGYTF.

The chain links TRBV28 to TRBJ2-7; D is unclear. Germline CDR1 is MDHEN and CDR2 is SYDVKM. Trimming shortened V by 1 base and J by 7 bases, and 8 bases separated the two germline ends. This CDR3 region has 12 residues. The CDR3 region is CASSLSGREQYF. DNA for the CDR3: TGTGCCAGCAGTTTATCCGGGCGGGAGCAGTACTTC.

The rearrangement links TRBV20-1 to TRBJ1-3; D gene uncertain. Germline V gives CDR1 DFQATT, CDR2 SNEGSKA (reference sequence). This CDR3 has 10 amino acids. The V end lost 6 bases, the J end lost 6 bases, and 6 bases lay between the germline ends. The CDR3 nucleotides are TGCAGTGCCGTGGAAAACACCATATATTTT. Its protein product is CSAVENTIYF.

This clone was observed a single time. This chain uses TRBV19 with TRBJ1-1; D is uncertain. V lost 7 bases to trimming and J lost 4 bases, with 19 bases between them. This CDR3 region has 15 residues. The germline gives CDR1 LNHDA, CDR2 SQIVND (reference sequence). The CDR3, as DNA: TGTGCCAGTATTCCCCCCCAGGCGCGGGGCACTGAAGCTTTCTTT. Its protein is CASIPPQARGTEAFF. Full variable domain (missing parts from reference TRBV19 and TRBJ1-1): DGGITQSPKYLFRKEGQNVTLSCEQNLNHDAMYWYRQDPGQGLRLIYYSQIVNDFQKGDIAEGYSVSREKKESFPLTVTSAQKNPTAFYLCASIPPQARGTEAFFGQGTRLTVV.

The genes are TRBV28 and TRBJ1-4; D is unclear. Germline CDR1 reads MDHEN; CDR2 reads SYDVKM. Trimming took off 2 bases at V and 6 bases at J, with 7 bases between the two ends. The CDR3 is 13 residues long. CDR3 bases: TGTGCCAGCAGTTTACCCAGCGATGAAAAACTGTTTTTT. Protein product: CASSLPSDEKLFF.

This chain joins TRBV18 and TRBJ2-2; the D gene is possibly TRBD1 (5 bases). The germline V and J ends were trimmed by 1 base and 2 bases, with 11 bases remaining between them. From germline, CDR1 is KGHSH and CDR2 LQKENI. The CDR3 contains 16 residues. CDR3 bases: TGTGCCAGCTCACCACGAAGGGGCCCAAACACCGGGGAGCTGTTTTTT. It is translated as CASSPRRGPNTGELFF.